The clone carrying this TCR beta chain was seen a few times. The antigen is unknown. TCRdb processed the 5' RACE reads anew with MiXCR; each CDR3 protein has one entry. Of 400,000 to 500,000 distinct CDR3 sequences in the sample, about 19% were seen once. This sample is part of a study of T-cell memory formation after mild COVID-19. Study-wide findings and caveats: Clones that contracted from day 15 to 85 had balanced CD4/CD8; later expanders were CD4+ biased.

CDR1 MNHNS and CDR2 SASEGT come from the germline V gene. The CDR3 totals 16 residues. Trimming removed 4 bases from V and 4 bases from J; junction bases left unmatched: 12. The gene calls are TRBV6-1 and TRBJ2-7; 8 nucleotides align to TRBD1. Sequenced material: PBMCs or a T cell subset sorted from them (not recorded which). The sequence came from an adult woman who had mild COVID-19 (a few samples of this study predate the infection). Cell type and time point are not known. DNA of the CDR3: TGTGCCAGCAGTGGGGGACAGGAGAAGTCAGTTTACGAGCAGTACTTC. Protein sequence: CASSGGQEKSVYEQYF.